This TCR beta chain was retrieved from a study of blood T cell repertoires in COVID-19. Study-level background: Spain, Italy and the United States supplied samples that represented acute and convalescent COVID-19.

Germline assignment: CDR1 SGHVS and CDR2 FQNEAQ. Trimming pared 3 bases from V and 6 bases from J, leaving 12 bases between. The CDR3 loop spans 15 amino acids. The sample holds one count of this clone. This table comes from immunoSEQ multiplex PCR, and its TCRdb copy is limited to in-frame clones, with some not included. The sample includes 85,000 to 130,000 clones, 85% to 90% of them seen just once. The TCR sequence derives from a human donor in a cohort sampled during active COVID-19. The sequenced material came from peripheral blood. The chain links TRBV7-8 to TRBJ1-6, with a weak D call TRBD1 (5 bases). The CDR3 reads CASSLSRQTNSPLHF. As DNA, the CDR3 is TGTGCCAGCAGCTTGTCGCGACAGACTAATTCACCCCTCCACTTT.